The 22 T cell receptor beta chains below come from one sample, sequenced in a study of cytomegalovirus exposure and HLA in healthy donors (dated by TCRdb to 2016 to 2017). The library was obtained by the immunoSEQ multiplex PCR assay. A mixture of 60 forward primers for TCR Vbeta segments and 13 reverse primers for TCR Jbeta segments was used in the multiplex PCR. Sourced from immuneACCESS, this table was stored by TCRdb with only in-frame sequences that have V and J called. A share of the clones is absent; for the studies checked, an unresolved V gene accounts for under half, and the remainder has no known explanation. This sample comprises 130,000 or so clones, approximately 10% of them detected only once. In total, the top ten clones hold over 6.5% of the sample. The sequencing input was PBMCs. The receptors shown here come from a woman aged 40 to 50 in good health and CMV-seropositive.

This clone has only a few counts. This sequence joins TRBV5-1 and TRBJ1-1; TRBD1 is a possible D gene (6 bases). V lost 0 bases and J 1 base, leaving 10 bases between the germline ends. Germline CDR1 SGHRS, CDR2 YFSETQ. The CDR3 runs 15 residues. In DNA form, the CDR3 reads TGCGCCAGCAGCTTGGACAGGGTTGAGAACACTGAAGCTTTCTTT. The encoded protein is CASSLDRVENTEAFF.

This clone has only a few counts. The chain couples TRBV5-4 to TRBJ1-1; D may be TRBD1 (5 bases). The CDR3 totals 15 residues. Trimming pared 4 bases from V and 1 base from J, leaving 14 bases between. The germline CDR1 and CDR2 sequences are SGHNT and YYREEE (reference sequence). The CDR3 nucleotides are TGTGCCAGCAGCCCCGTGACCGGACAGAACACTGAAGCTTTCTTT. Protein sequence: CASSPVTGQNTEAFF.

The sample holds a few counts of this clone. The rearrangement uses TRBV5-4 and TRBJ1-2; TRBD1 is a possible D gene (5 bases). Germline CDR1 reads SGHNT; CDR2 reads YYREEE (reference sequence). This CDR3 spans 14 amino acids. The V end lost 0 bases, the J end lost 4 bases, and 10 bases lay between the germline ends. CDR3 residues: CASSLGGQGYGYTF. CDR3 DNA: TGTGCCAGCAGCTTGGGAGGACAAGGCTATGGCTACACCTTC. Based on the CDR3 plus reference TRBV5-4 and TRBJ1-2, the full variable domain is ETGVTQSPTHLIKTRGQQVTLRCSSQSGHNTVSWYQQALGQGPQFIFQYYREEENGRGNFPPRFSGLQFPNYSSELNVNALELDDSALYLCASSLGGQGYGYTFGSGTRLTVV.

This clone was recorded a few times. The rearrangement links TRBV7-9 to TRBJ1-1, with a possible D match to TRBD1 (5 bases). The CDR3 loop spans 14 amino acids. Germline CDR1 and CDR2: SEHNR and FQNEAQ (reference sequence). Trimming removed 3 bases at V and 10 bases at J, with 18 bases between. The CDR3 here is CASSLGGGSSAAFF. In DNA form, the CDR3 reads TGTGCCAGCAGCTTGGGCGGGGGGAGCTCGGCAGCTTTCTTT. The full variable domain, its missing parts supplied by reference TRBV7-9 and TRBJ1-1, is DTGVSQNPRHKITKRGQNVTFRCDPISEHNRLYWYRQTLGQGPEFLTYFQNEAQLEKSRLLSDRFSAERPKGSFSTLEIQRTEQGDSAMYLCASSLGGGSSAAFFGQGTRLTVV.

Only a few counts were recorded for this clone. V usage is TRBV5-1 and J usage is TRBJ2-2; TRBD2 matches at 9 bases. Germline V CDR1 and CDR2: SGHRS, YFSETQ. The junction had 8 bases not matched to a gene; V was cut back by 3 bases and J by 5 bases. The CDR3 length is 16 residues. The CDR3 DNA sequence: TGCGCCAGCAGCTGGGGAAGGACTAGCGCGACCGGGGAGCTGTTTTTT. As protein: CASSWGRTSATGELFF.

This clone came up many times. The genes are TRBV6-5 and TRBJ2-7; 11 nucleotides match TRBD2. J lost 4 bases, V lost 4 bases, and 6 bases had no gene match. CDR3 length equals 15 residues. Germline V gives CDR1 MNHEY, CDR2 SVGAGI. CDR3 nucleotide sequence: TGTGCCAGCAGTTTTGGGTTAGCGGGGGGGTACGAGCAGTACTTC. It is translated as CASSFGLAGGYEQYF.

This clone was seen a few times. The chain has TRBV6-1 and TRBJ2-1, with D unresolved. Trimming removed 4 bases from V and 0 bases from J, with 10 bases in between. CDR1 MNHNS and CDR2 SASEGT come from the germline V gene. The CDR3 is 15 residues long. DNA of the CDR3: TGTGCCAGCAGTGCCGAGAGGAGCTCCTACAATGAGCAGTTCTTC. This sequence encodes CASSAERSSYNEQFF.

This clone was observed a few times. The chain carries TRBV18 and TRBJ2-2, with D possibly matching TRBD1 (6 bases). This CDR3 is built from 18 residues. Germline V gene sequence: CDR1 KGHSH, CDR2 LQKENI. Between the trimmed V and J ends, which lost 2 bases and 4 bases, there was a span of 20 bases. The CDR3 is CASSPIRAGAVSTGELFF. The CDR3 DNA sequence: TGTGCCAGCTCACCAATTCGGGCAGGGGCCGTGAGCACCGGGGAGCTGTTTTTT.

This clone showed up just a few times. V is TRBV21-1 and J is TRBJ1-5. TRBV21-1 is given as a pseudogene. The CDR3 length is 18 residues. CDR3 region: CASSILRGGELKDQPQHF. In DNA form, the CDR3 reads TGTGCCAGCAGCATCCTGAGGGGGGGCGAGTTAAAAGACCAGCCCCAGCATTTT.

The chain couples TRBV5-6 to TRBJ2-1, with D possibly matching TRBD1 (6 bases). The CDR3 sequence is 13 residues long. Trimming pared 4 bases from V and 6 bases from J, leaving 11 bases between. Germline V gives CDR1 SGHDT, CDR2 YYEEEE. For the CDR3, the DNA is TGTGCCAGCAGCCTACAGGGTCGCAATGAGCAGTTCTTC. Its translation: CASSLQGRNEQFF.

The V call is TRBV5-4, the J call TRBJ2-4; D gene unclear. The V gene's germline CDR1 is SGHNT and CDR2 YYREEE (reference sequence). This CDR3 region has 14 residues. Trimming removed 1 base at V and 0 bases at J, with 5 bases between. The CDR3 DNA follows: TGTGCCAGCAGCTTGCCCGGAGCCAAAAACATTCAGTACTTC. It specifies CASSLPGAKNIQYF. Using reference TRBV5-4 and TRBJ2-4 for the parts outside the CDR3, the full variable domain is ETGVTQSPTHLIKTRGQQVTLRCSSQSGHNTVSWYQQALGQGPQFIFQYYREEENGRGNFPPRFSGLQFPNYSSELNVNALELDDSALYLCASSLPGAKNIQYFGAGTRLSVL.

This clone was counted between two and nine times. The chain combines TRBV18 with TRBJ1-5; weak D call: TRBD1 (5 bases). Germline CDR1 and CDR2: KGHSH and LQKENI. V was cut by 6 bases and J by 0 bases, with 15 bases left in between. CDR3 length equals 16 residues. CDR3 sequence reads: CASSPEGLSSNQPQHF. CDR3 coding DNA: TGTGCCAGCTCCCCGGAGGGGCTTTCTAGCAATCAGCCCCAGCATTTT.

The chain carries TRBV19 and TRBJ2-1; TRBD2 aligns across 8 bases. The CDR3 is 15 amino acids. The V segment lost 5 bases and the J segment 9 bases; nucleotides outside the gene matches: 12. The germline CDR1 and CDR2 sequences are LNHDA and SQIVND (reference sequence). CDR3 amino acids: CASSLGLVSDGEQFF. The CDR3 DNA sequence: TGTGCCAGTAGTTTGGGACTAGTCAGTGACGGTGAGCAGTTCTTC. The whole variable domain, filled in from reference TRBV19 and TRBJ2-1, reads DGGITQSPKYLFRKEGQNVTLSCEQNLNHDAMYWYRQDPGQGLRLIYYSQIVNDFQKGDIAEGYSVSREKKESFPLTVTSAQKNPTAFYLCASSLGLVSDGEQFFGPGTRLTVL.

The chain recombines TRBV29-1 with TRBJ2-7; 7 nucleotides match TRBD2. In germline, CDR1 is SQVTM, CDR2 ANQGSEA. J lost 3 bases, V lost 3 bases, and 8 bases had no gene match. CDR3 size: 14 residues. CDR3 DNA: TGCAGCGTTGATCGGGTTACGGGGGGCTACGAGCAGTACTTC. This encodes CSVDRVTGGYEQYF.

The V call is TRBV5-8, the J call TRBJ2-6; D is unclear. The CDR3 is made up of 16 amino acids. The ends were cut back, 0 bases at V and 0 bases at J, with 7 bases in the middle. Germline V lookup: CDR1 SGHTS, CDR2 YDEGEE. The CDR3 DNA follows: TGTGCCAGCAGCTTGGGGGCCCTCTCTGGGGCCAACGTCCTGACTTTC. Residues: CASSLGALSGANVLTF.

This clone was seen a few times. This chain connects TRBV29-1 to TRBJ2-7; D possibly corresponds to TRBD1 (5 bases). CDR3 length equals 12 residues. CDR1 is SQVTM, CDR2 ANQGSEA, per germline. V was shortened by 1 base and J by 3 bases, with 7 bases between the two germline ends. The CDR3 DNA reads as TGCAGCGTTGAAGCAGGGATCTACGAGCAGTACTTC. Amino acids: CSVEAGIYEQYF.

V and J are TRBV11-3 and TRBJ2-7; weak D call: TRBD2 (5 bases). V was pared by 5 bases and J by 5 bases, with 19 bases between. The CDR3 length is 15 residues. The V gene's germline CDR1 is SGHNT and CDR2 YENEEA. CDR3 in amino acids: CASSPRQTGNHEQYF. The CDR3 coding sequence is TGTGCCAGCAGCCCCCGACAAACCGGGAACCACGAGCAGTACTTC. Supplemented by reference TRBV11-3 and TRBJ2-7, the full variable domain reads EAGVVQSPRYKIIEKKQPVAFWCNPISGHNTLYWYLQNLGQGPELLIRYENEEAVDDSQLPKDRFSAERLKGVDSTLKIQPAELGDSAVYLCASSPRQTGNHEQYFGPGTRLTVT.

This chain joins TRBV6-6 and TRBJ2-5; D is ambiguous. Gene TRBJ2-7 matches the end of the DNA better, so the J call may be wrong. The CDR3 covers 15 residues. The germline gives CDR1 MNHNY, CDR2 SVGAGI (reference sequence). CDR3 nucleotides: TGTGCCAGCAGTTTTCGACAAGGTCATTCCTACGAGCAGTACTTC. Its translation: CASSFRQGHSYEQYF.

This clone has more than one count but fewer than ten. The chain has TRBV15 and TRBJ2-3; TRBD2 aligns across 8 bases. Germline values: CDR1 LNHNV, CDR2 YYDKDF (reference sequence). The CDR3 totals 15 residues. Losses at the gene ends were 4 bases for V and 5 bases for J; bases not matched to a gene: 8. The CDR3 bases are TGTGCCACCAGCAAACCGGGACTAGTAGTAGATACGCAGTATTTT. Translation gives CATSKPGLVVDTQYF.

In its sample, this clone was seen a few times. This chain connects TRBV5-1 to TRBJ1-5, with TRBD1 as a possible D gene (6 bases). The CDR3 consists of 15 residues. Germline V lookup: CDR1 SGHRS, CDR2 YFSETQ. Trimming took 0 bases from V and 2 from J, leaving 9 bases between them. CDR3: CASSLVSGGNQPQHF. The CDR3 DNA reads as TGCGCCAGCAGCTTGGTTTCAGGGGGCAATCAGCCCCAGCATTTT. The whole variable domain, filled in from reference TRBV5-1 and TRBJ1-5, reads KAGVTQTPRYLIKTRGQQVTLSCSPISGHRSVSWYQQTPGQGLQFLFEYFSETQRNKGNFPGRFSGRQFSNSRSEMNVSTLELGDSALYLCASSLVSGGNQPQHFGDGTRLSIL.

The CDR3 sequence is CATREGFTYTDTQYF. CDR3 in DNA: TGTGCCACCCGGGAAGGTTTTACGTACACAGATACGCAGTATTTT. The chain carries TRBV2 and TRBJ2-3, with D maybe TRBD2 (5 bases). This CDR3 comprises 15 residues. Trimming stripped 10 bases from V and 2 bases from J, with 19 bases between. CDR1 and CDR2 (germline): SNHLY, FYNNEI.

This clone came up a few times. The chain joins TRBV5-1 to TRBJ2-2; maybe TRBD2 (5 bases). This CDR3 has 13 residues. Looked up from germline, CDR1 is SGHRS and CDR2 is YFSETQ. V was shortened by 1 base and J by 5 bases, with 6 bases between the two germline ends. This CDR3 is CASSLWTTGELFF. DNA for the CDR3: TGCGCCAGCAGCTTGTGGACTACCGGGGAGCTGTTTTTT.